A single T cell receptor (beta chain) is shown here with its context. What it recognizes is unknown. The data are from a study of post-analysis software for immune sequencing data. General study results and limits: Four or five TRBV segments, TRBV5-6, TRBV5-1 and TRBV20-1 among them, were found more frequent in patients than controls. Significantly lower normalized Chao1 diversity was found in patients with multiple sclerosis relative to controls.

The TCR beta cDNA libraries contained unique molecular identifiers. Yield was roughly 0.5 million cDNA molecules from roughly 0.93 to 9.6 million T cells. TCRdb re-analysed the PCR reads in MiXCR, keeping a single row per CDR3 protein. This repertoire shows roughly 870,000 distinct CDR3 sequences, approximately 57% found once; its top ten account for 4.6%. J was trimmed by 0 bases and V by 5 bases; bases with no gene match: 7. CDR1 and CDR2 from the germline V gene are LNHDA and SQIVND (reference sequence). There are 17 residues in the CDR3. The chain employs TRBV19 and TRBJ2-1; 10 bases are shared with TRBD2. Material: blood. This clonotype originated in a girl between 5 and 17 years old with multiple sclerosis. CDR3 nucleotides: TGTGCCAGTAGTTTACAAGGACTAGCGGACTCCTACAATGAGCAGTTCTTC. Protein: CASSLQGLADSYNEQFF. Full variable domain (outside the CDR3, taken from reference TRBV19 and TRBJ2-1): DGGITQSPKYLFRKEGQNVTLSCEQNLNHDAMYWYRQDPGQGLRLIYYSQIVNDFQKGDIAEGYSVSREKKESFPLTVTSAQKNPTAFYLCASSLQGLADSYNEQFFGPGTRLTVL.